One sample yielded the 7 T cell receptor beta chains listed below, sequenced in a study of molecular identifiers for immune sequencing clone quantification. In TCRdb, the PCR reads were re-called with MiXCR into one record per CDR3 protein. This sample carries about 630,000 distinct CDR3 sequences, 25% of them seen once, and the ten largest clones take about 0.84%. Sequencing input: naive CD8+ T cells from blood, with Jurkat cell RNA spiked in. Regarding subset: FACS-sorted CD8+CD4-CCR7+CD45RA+ naive T cells. The receptors come from a human donor in good health. Some libraries in this study had Jurkat cell RNA spiked in.

Notes on this clonotype: At one boundary the junction diverges from the germline segment, which might be a read error. The V gene is TRBV4-1, the J gene TRBJ2-7; 8 positions agree with TRBD1. This CDR3 is built from 13 residues. Looked up from germline, CDR1 is MGHRA and CDR2 is YSYEKL. As DNA, the CDR3 is TGTGCCAGCCGGGACAGGAGCTCCTACGAGCAGCACTTC. Its protein product is CASRDRSSYEQHF.

This clonotype has a single count. This may be a read error, as it is one base from a much larger clone. V is TRBV3-1 and J is TRBJ2-7, with 10 nucleotides matching TRBD1. Germline V gene sequence: CDR1 LGHDT, CDR2 YNNKEL (reference sequence). This CDR3 contains 14 residues. V lost 5 bases and J lost 6; bases outside the gene matches: 7. The CDR3 nucleotides read TGTGCCAGCAGCTCTGGGACAGGGGAAGCCGAGCAGTACTTC. This translates into CASSSGTGEAEQYF.

The V gene is TRBV5-3, the J gene TRBJ1-2; 12 bases match TRBD1. TRBV5-3 is recorded as an ORF, its role being uncertain. Germline trimming cut 8 bases from V and 1 base from J; bases unmatched to any gene: 6. This CDR3 has 15 residues. Here the CDR3 DNA reads TGTGCCAGCAGAGGGGACAGGGGGCGTAACTATGGCTACACCTTC. Its protein product is CASRGDRGRNYGYTF.

This clonotype showed up just once. A much larger clone sits a single nucleotide away, making a read error possible. This is likely a read error, given that the CDR3 carries no conserved phenylalanine or tryptophan at its end. The chain recombines TRBV6-5 with TRBJ1-1; D uncertain. V lost 2 bases and J 7 bases, leaving 11 bases between the germline ends. The germline V gene has CDR1 MNHEY and CDR2 SVGAGI. The CDR3 is 13 residues long. CDR3 amino acids: CASSYGQTLEAFL. As DNA, the CDR3 is TGTGCCAGCAGTTACGGGCAGACGCTTGAAGCTTTCCTT.

This clonotype came up many times. The V and J genes are TRBV7-9 and TRBJ1-1; 10 bases are shared with TRBD1. The CDR3 contains 14 residues. V lost 4 bases, J lost 4 bases, and 3 bases stayed unmatched. Germline CDR1 SEHNR, CDR2 FQNEAQ (reference sequence). The CDR3 DNA sequence: TGTGCCAGCAGCTCGGGACAGGGGCCCACTGAAGCTTTCTTT. Translating it yields CASSSGQGPTEAFF.

In its sample, this clonotype was seen many times. The gene calls are TRBV30 and TRBJ1-1; D not resolved. The V end lost 0 bases, the J end lost 2 bases, and 7 bases lay between the germline ends. The length of the CDR3 is 13 residues. Germline V lookup: CDR1 GTSNPN, CDR2 SVGIG (reference sequence). The chain's CDR3 is CAWSVLTNTEAFF. In DNA, the CDR3 is TGTGCCTGGAGTGTACTAACTAACACTGAAGCTTTCTTT.

A word on this clonotype: This may be a read error: a much more frequent sequence differs by one nucleotide. The chain employs TRBV15 and TRBJ2-3; unclear D gene. Deletions cut 4 bases from V and 5 bases from J, with 13 bases between. In germline, CDR1 is LNHNV, CDR2 YYDKDF (reference sequence). The length of the CDR3 is 14 residues. In DNA, the CDR3 is TGTGCCACCAGCACCCAAATTCCAGGAGATACGCAGTATTTT. Encoded protein: CATSTQIPGDTQYF.